This TCR beta chain derives from a study of blood T cell repertoires in COVID-19. In the study's own analysis: Estimated nucleated cell counts came from reference gene primer amplification. Profiling relied on immunoSEQ multiplex PCR, and the TCRdb table lists in-frame clones only, not all of them. V and J calls and clone size are copied from that table; D and trimming were computed from the DNA. The sample holds about 140,000 clones, 88% seen once. The CDR3 totals 15 residues. Germline values: CDR1 SGHAT, CDR2 FQNNGV. Trimming removed 6 bases at V and 4 bases at J, with 15 bases between. The sample consisted of peripheral blood. The V call is TRBV11-2, the J call TRBJ2-2; a weak D match, TRBD2 (6 bases). The TCR originated in a human donor with COVID-19, enrolled during active disease. The donor label of this sample is uncertain. The CDR3 coding sequence is TGTGCCAGCAGGGGAACCGGGACTCCCACCGGGGAGCTGTTTTTT. Translation gives CASRGTGTPTGELFF.